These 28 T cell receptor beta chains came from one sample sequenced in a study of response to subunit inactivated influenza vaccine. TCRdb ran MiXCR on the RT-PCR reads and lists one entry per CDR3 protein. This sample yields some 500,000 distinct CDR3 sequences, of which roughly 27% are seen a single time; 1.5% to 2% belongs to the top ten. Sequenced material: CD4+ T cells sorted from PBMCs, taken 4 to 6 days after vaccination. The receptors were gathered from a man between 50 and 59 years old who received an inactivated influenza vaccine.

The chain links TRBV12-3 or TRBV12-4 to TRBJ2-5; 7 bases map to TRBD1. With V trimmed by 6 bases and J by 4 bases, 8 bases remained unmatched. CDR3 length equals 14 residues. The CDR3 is CASSQGQIGETQYF. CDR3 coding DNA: TGTGCCAGCAGCCAGGGACAGATAGGAGAGACCCAGTACTTC.

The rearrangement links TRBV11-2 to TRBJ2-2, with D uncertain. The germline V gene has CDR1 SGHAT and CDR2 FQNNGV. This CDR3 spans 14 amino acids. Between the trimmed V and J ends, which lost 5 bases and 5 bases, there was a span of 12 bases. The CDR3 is CASSGLRDTGELFF. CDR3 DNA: TGTGCCAGCAGCGGGTTGAGAGATACCGGGGAGCTGTTTTTT.

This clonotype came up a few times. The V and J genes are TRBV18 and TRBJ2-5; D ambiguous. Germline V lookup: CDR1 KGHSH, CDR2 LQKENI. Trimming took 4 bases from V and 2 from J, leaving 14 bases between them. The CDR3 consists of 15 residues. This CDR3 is CASSLQISEQETQYF. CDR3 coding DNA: TGTGCCAGCTCACTACAGATATCGGAGCAAGAGACCCAGTACTTC.

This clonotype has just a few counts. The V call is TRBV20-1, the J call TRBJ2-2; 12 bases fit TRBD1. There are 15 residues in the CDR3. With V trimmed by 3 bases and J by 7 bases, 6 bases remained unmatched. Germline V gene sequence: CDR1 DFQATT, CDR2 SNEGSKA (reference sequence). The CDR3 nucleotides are TGCAGTGCTAGGACAGGGACAGGGGGCAGCGGGGAGCTGTTTTTT. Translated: CSARTGTGGSGELFF.

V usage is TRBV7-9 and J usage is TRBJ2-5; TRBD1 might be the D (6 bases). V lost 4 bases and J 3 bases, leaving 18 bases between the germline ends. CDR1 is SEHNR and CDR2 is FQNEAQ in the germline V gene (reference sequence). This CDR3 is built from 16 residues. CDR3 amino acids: CASSSHQGKVEETQYF. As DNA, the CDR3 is TGTGCCAGCAGCTCCCACCAGGGGAAGGTAGAAGAGACCCAGTACTTC. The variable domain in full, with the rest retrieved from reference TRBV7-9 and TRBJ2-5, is DTGVSQNPRHKITKRGQNVTFRCDPISEHNRLYWYRQTLGQGPEFLTYFQNEAQLEKSRLLSDRFSAERPKGSFSTLEIQRTEQGDSAMYLCASSSHQGKVEETQYFGPGTRLLVL.

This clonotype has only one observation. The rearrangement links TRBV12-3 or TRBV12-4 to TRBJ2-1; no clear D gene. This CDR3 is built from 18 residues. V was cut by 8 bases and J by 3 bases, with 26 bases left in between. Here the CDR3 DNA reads TGTGCCAGCTGTTCGCGCCTCAGGTCCCTGCTGGGCTACAATGAGCAGTTCTTC. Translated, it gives CASCSRLRSLLGYNEQFF.

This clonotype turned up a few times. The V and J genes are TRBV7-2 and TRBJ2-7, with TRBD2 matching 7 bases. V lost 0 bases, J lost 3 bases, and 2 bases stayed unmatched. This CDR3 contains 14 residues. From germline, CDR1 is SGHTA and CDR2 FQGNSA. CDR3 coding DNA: TGTGCCAGCAGCTTAGCAAAGCGGGGCTACGAGCAGTACTTC. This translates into CASSLAKRGYEQYF.

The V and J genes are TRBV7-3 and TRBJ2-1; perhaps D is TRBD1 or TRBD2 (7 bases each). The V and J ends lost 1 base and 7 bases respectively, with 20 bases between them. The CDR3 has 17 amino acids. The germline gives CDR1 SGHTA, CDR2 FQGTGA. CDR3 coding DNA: TGTGCCAGCAGCTTAAGGTTGGGAGGGGGCGCATTGAATGAGCAGTTCTTC. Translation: CASSLRLGGGALNEQFF.

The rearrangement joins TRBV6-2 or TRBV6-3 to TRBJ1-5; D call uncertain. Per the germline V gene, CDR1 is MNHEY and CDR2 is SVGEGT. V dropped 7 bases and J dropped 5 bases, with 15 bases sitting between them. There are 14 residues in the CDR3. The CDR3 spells CASKDGLADQPQHF. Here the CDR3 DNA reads TGTGCCAGCAAGGACGGTCTGGCTGATCAGCCCCAGCATTTT.

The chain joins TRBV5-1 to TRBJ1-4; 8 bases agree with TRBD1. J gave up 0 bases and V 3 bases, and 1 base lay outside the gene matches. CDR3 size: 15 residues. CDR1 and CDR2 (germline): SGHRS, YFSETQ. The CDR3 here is CASSWGQATNEKLFF. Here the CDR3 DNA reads TGCGCCAGCAGCTGGGGACAGGCAACTAATGAAAAACTGTTTTTT.

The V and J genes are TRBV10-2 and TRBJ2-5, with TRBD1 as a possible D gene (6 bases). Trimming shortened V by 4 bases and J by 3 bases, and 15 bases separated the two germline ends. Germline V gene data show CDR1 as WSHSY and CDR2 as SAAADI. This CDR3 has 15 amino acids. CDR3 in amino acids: CASSAFSGTKETQYF. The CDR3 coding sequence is TGCGCCAGCAGTGCCTTTTCCGGGACAAAAGAGACCCAGTACTTC.

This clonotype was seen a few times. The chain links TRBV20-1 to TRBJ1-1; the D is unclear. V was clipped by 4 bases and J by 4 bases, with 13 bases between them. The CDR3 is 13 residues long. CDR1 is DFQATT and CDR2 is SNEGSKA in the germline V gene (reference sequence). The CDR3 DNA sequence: TGCAGTGCTACGGACCGCTTGGGCACTGAAGCTTTCTTT. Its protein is CSATDRLGTEAFF.

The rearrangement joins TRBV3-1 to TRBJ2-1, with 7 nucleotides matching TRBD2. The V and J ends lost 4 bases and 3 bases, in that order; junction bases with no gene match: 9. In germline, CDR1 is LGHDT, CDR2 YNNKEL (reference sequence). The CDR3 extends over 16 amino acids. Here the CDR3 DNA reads TGTGCCAGCAGCCGGGGGATGGCGGGAGACTACAATGAGCAGTTCTTC. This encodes CASSRGMAGDYNEQFF.

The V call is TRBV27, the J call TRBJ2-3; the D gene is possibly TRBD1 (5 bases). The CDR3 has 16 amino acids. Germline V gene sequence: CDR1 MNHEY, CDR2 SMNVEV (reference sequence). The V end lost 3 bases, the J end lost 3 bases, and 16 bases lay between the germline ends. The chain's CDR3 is CASSFWAGMPTDTQYF. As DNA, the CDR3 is TGTGCCAGCAGTTTTTGGGCAGGGATGCCGACAGATACGCAGTATTTT.

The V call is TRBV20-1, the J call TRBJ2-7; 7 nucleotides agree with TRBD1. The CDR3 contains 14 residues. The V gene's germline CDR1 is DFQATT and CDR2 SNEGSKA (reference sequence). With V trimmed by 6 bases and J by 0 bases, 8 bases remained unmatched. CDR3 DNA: TGCAGTGCCACCCGGACAGGAAGCTCCTACGAGCAGTACTTC. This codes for CSATRTGSSYEQYF.

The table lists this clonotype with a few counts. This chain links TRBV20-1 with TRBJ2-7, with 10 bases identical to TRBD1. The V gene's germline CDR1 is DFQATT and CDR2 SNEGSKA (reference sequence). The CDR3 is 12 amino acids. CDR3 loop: CMGQGPKYEQYF. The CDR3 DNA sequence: TGCATGGGACAGGGGCCCAAGTACGAGCAGTACTTC.

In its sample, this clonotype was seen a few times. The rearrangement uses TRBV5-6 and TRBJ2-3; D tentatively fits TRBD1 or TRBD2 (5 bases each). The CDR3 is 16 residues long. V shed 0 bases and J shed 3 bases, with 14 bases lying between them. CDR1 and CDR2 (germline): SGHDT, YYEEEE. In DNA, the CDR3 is TGTGCCAGCAGCTTGGAGTTAGCCGGGACGACAGATACGCAGTATTTT. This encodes CASSLELAGTTDTQYF.

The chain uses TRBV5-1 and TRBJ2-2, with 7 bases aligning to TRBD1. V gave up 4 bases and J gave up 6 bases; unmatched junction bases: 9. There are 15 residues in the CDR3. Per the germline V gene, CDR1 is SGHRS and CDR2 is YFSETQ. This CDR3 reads CASSRPEGAAGELFF. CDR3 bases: TGCGCCAGCAGCCGTCCTGAGGGGGCGGCCGGGGAGCTGTTTTTT.

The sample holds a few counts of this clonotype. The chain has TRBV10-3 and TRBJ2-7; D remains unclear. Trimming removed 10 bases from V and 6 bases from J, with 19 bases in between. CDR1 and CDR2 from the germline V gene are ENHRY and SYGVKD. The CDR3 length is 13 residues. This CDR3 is CATGGTTPPEQYF. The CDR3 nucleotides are TGTGCCACCGGTGGTACTACCCCCCCCGAGCAGTACTTC.

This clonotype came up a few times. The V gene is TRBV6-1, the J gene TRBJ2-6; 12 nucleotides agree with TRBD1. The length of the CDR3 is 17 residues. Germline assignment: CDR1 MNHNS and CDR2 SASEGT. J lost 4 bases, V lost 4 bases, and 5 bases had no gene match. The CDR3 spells CASSVGTGGVGANVLTF. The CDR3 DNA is TGTGCCAGCAGTGTGGGGACAGGGGGCGTCGGGGCCAACGTCCTGACTTTC.

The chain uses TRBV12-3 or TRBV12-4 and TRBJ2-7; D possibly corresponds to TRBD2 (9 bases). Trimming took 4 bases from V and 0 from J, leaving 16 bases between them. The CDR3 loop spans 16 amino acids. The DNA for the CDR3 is TGTGCCAGCAGTTCCAGGGGGCGGGGGGGCTCCTACGAGCAGTACTTC. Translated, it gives CASSSRGRGGSYEQYF.

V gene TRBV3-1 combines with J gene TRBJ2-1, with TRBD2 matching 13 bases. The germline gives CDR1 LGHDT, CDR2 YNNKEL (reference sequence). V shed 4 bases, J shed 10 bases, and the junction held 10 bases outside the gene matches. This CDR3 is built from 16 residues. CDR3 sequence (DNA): TGTGCCAGCAGCCTACCAGGGGGACTAGCGGGAAAAGAGCAGTTCTTC. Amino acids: CASSLPGGLAGKEQFF.

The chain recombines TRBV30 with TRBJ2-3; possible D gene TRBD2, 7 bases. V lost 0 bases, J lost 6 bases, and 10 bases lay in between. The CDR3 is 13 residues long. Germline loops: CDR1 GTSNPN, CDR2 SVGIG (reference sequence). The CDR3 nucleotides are TGTGCCTGGAGTGTCGCGGGGGCCGATACGCAGTATTTT. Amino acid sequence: CAWSVAGADTQYF.

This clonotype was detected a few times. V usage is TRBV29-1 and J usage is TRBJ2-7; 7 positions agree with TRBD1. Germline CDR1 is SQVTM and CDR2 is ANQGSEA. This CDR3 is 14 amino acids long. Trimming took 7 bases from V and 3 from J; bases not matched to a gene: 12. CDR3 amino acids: CSAGPTGILYEQYF. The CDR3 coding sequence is TGCAGCGCCGGGCCGACAGGGATACTCTACGAGCAGTACTTC.

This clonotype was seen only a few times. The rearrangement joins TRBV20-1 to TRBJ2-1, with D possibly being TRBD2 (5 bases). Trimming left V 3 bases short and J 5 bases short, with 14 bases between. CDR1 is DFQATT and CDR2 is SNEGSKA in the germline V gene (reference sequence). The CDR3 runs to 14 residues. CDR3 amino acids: CSARASSTNNEQFF. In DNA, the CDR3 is TGCAGTGCTAGGGCTAGCAGCACCAACAATGAGCAGTTCTTC.

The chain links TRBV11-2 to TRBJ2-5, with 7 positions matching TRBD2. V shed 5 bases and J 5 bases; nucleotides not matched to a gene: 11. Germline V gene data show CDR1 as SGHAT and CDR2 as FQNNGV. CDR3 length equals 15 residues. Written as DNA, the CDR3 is TGTGCCAGCAGCACCGGGCCCTCCGGGGGGGAGACCCAGTACTTC. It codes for CASSTGPSGGETQYF. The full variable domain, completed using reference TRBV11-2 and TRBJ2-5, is EAGVAQSPRYKIIEKRQSVAFWCNPISGHATLYWYQQILGQGPKLLIQFQNNGVVDDSQLPKDRFSAERLKGVDSTLKIQPAKLEDSAVYLCASSTGPSGGETQYFGPGTRLLVL.

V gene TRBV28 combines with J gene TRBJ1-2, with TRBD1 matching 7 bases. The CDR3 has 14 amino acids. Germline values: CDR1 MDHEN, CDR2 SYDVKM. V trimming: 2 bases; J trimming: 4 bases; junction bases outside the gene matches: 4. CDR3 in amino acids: CASSLLRTGYGYTF. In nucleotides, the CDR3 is TGTGCCAGCAGTTTACTCCGGACAGGCTATGGCTACACCTTC.

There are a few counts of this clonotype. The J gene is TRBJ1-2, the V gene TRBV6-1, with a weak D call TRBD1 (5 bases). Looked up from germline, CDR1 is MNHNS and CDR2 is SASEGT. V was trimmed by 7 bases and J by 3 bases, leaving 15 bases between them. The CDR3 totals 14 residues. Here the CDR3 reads CASTDSPDYYGYTF. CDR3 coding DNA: TGTGCCAGCACCGACAGCCCTGATTACTATGGCTACACCTTC.